This T cell receptor (beta chain) was obtained from a study of blood T cell repertoires in COVID-19. For the study at large: The cDNA or gDNA used as material had been derived from T cells, B-cell-depleted T cells, or PBMCs.

Original data processing: Estimation of nucleated cell counts was performed using reference gene primer amplification. The assay was immunoSEQ multiplex PCR, and TCRdb's table has in-frame clones only and misses some. The D gene and trimming were derived from the DNA, and the V and J assignments and clone size from that table. The top ten clones hold around 1.5% of a sample with under 250,000 clones, roughly nine tenths of them seen once. The sequencing input was peripheral blood. The TCR comes from an older woman who had recovered from COVID-19.

Written as DNA, the CDR3 is TGTGCCAGCAGCTTAAGGGACAGTAGCTACAATGAGCAGTTCTTC. Translated: CASSLRDSSYNEQFF. The chain employs TRBV5-5 and TRBJ2-1; TRBD1 aligns across 7 bases. In germline, CDR1 is SGHKS, CDR2 YYEKEE (reference sequence). This CDR3 contains 15 residues. J lost 3 bases, V lost 2 bases, and 5 bases had no gene match.